What follows describes a single T cell receptor beta chain. Its antigen is not known. This entry belongs to a study of blood T cells in healthy people across ages. Sample-barcoded 5' priming and a J-beta primer mix drove a second PCR of roughly 7 to 11 cycles. TCRdb re-called the 5' RACE reads through MiXCR, storing one row per CDR3 protein. The sample has around 1,900,000 distinct CDR3 sequences; around 40% are singletons. General observations from the study: Percentage of naive T cells showed a strong correlation with TCR beta diversity.

The sequencing input was blood. This receptor was obtained from a human donor in good health.

CDR3 region: CASSQSSEGLAGGLYF. The DNA for the CDR3 is TGCGCCAGCAGCCAATCCTCTGAGGGACTAGCGGGGGGTCTGTACTTC. The chain recombines TRBV4-3 with TRBJ2-7, with TRBD2 matching 15 bases. CDR1 LGHNA and CDR2 YSLEER come from the germline V gene. The CDR3 loop spans 16 amino acids. The junction had 11 bases not matched to a gene; V was cut back by 2 bases and J by 12 bases.